Below are 18 T cell receptor beta chains sequenced from a single sample in a study of T cell responses to AZD1222 COVID-19 vaccine. Libraries were prepared by immunoSEQ multiplex PCR; TCRdb keeps only in-frame clonotypes and omits some of them. The data contain 140,000 to 150,000 clones, 75% to 85% of them singletons. The sample here was peripheral blood, taken on day 0 of MenACWY control vaccination. These receptor sequences come from an adult in good health.

This clone was recorded only once. This sequence joins TRBV5-4 and TRBJ2-2; D uncertain. Trimming took 0 bases from V and 4 from J, leaving 4 bases between them. This CDR3 is 13 amino acids long. Germline loops: CDR1 SGHNT, CDR2 YYREEE (reference sequence). CDR3 amino acids: CASSLDGTGELFF. The DNA for the CDR3 is TGTGCCAGCAGCTTGGATGGCACCGGGGAGCTGTTTTTT. The full variable domain, rest sourced from reference TRBV5-4 and TRBJ2-2, is ETGVTQSPTHLIKTRGQQVTLRCSSQSGHNTVSWYQQALGQGPQFIFQYYREEENGRGNFPPRFSGLQFPNYSSELNVNALELDDSALYLCASSLDGTGELFFGEGSRLTVL.

The chain is built from TRBV15 and TRBJ1-6, with D unresolved. The CDR3 covers 14 residues. V dropped 0 bases and J dropped 5 bases, with 5 bases sitting between them. Germline V gives CDR1 LNHNV, CDR2 YYDKDF (reference sequence). CDR3 sequence: CATSRDKDNSPLHF. The CDR3 nucleotides are TGTGCCACCAGCAGAGATAAAGATAATTCACCCCTCCACTTT.

The chain carries TRBV5-1 and TRBJ1-2, with TRBD1 matching 8 bases. In germline, CDR1 is SGHRS, CDR2 YFSETQ. The CDR3 is 15 residues long. V dropped 3 bases and J dropped 8; count of bases not matched to a gene: 12. The chain's CDR3 is CASSSPPDRDGGYTF. The CDR3 nucleotides are TGCGCCAGCAGCTCTCCGCCGGACAGGGACGGGGGCTACACCTTC.

This clone is a singleton in its sample. This chain joins TRBV28 and TRBJ1-5; 8 nucleotides agree with TRBD1. There are 17 residues in the CDR3. Germline V gene data show CDR1 as MDHEN and CDR2 as SYDVKM. The CDR3 protein is CARQGRGLVISNQPQHF. In nucleotides, the CDR3 is TGTGCGAGACAAGGCAGGGGGCTGGTTATAAGCAATCAGCCCCAGCATTTT.

The chain recombines TRBV7-9 with TRBJ2-1, with 8 nucleotides matching TRBD2. The CDR3 loop spans 16 amino acids. CDR1 and CDR2 (germline): SEHNR, FQNEAQ (reference sequence). The junction had 13 bases not matched to a gene; V was cut back by 4 bases and J by 8 bases. For the CDR3, the DNA is TGTGCCAGCAGCTCCTACCCCGGGGGGGCCTTGGATGAGCAGTTCTTC. It codes for CASSSYPGGALDEQFF.

The chain joins TRBV13 to TRBJ2-1; 11 bases match TRBD2. V lost 5 bases, J lost 7 bases, and 7 bases stayed unmatched. The CDR3 extends over 15 amino acids. The germline V gene encodes CDR1 PRHDT and CDR2 FYEKMQ (reference sequence). This chain's CDR3 is CASSLSGGADNEQFF. Here the CDR3 DNA reads TGTGCCAGCAGCCTTAGCGGGGGGGCAGATAATGAGCAGTTCTTC.

This clone was observed a few times. This chain joins TRBV11-2 and TRBJ2-1; D gene uncertain. The CDR3 is 12 amino acids. Germline CDR1 is SGHAT and CDR2 is FQNNGV. Trimming took off 3 bases at V and 7 bases at J, with 7 bases between the two ends. The CDR3 nucleotides are TGTGCCAGCAGCTTTGTGGTAAATGAGCAGTTCTTC. Its protein product is CASSFVVNEQFF.

The gene calls are TRBV7-9 and TRBJ2-2; tentatively, D is TRBD2 (5 bases). This CDR3 has 15 amino acids. V was shortened by 3 bases and J by 2 bases, with 10 bases between the two germline ends. Germline V lookup: CDR1 SEHNR, CDR2 FQNEAQ (reference sequence). The CDR3 spells CASSFLEANTGELFF. The CDR3 DNA sequence: TGTGCCAGCAGCTTTTTGGAGGCCAACACCGGGGAGCTGTTTTTT.

J is TRBJ1-1 and V is TRBV30; maybe TRBD1 (6 bases). Trimming left V 5 bases short and J 11 bases short, with 15 bases between. This CDR3 is 11 amino acids long. The V gene's germline CDR1 is GTSNPN and CDR2 SVGIG (reference sequence). The CDR3 DNA reads TGTGCCTGGGTTCTTACAGGGATCGCTTTCTTT. This encodes CAWVLTGIAFF.

V gene TRBV5-1 combines with J gene TRBJ1-2; a weak D match, TRBD1 (5 bases). CDR3 length equals 13 residues. Trimming shortened V by 4 bases and J by 3 bases, and 10 bases separated the two germline ends. Germline CDR1 is SGHRS and CDR2 is YFSETQ. CDR3 nucleotide sequence: TGCGCCAGCAGCATTGGACACGACTATGGCTACACCTTC. Its protein is CASSIGHDYGYTF.

V is TRBV28 and J is TRBJ2-3, with TRBD2 as a possible D gene (6 bases). CDR1 and CDR2 (germline): MDHEN, SYDVKM. V lost 4 bases to trimming and J lost 0 bases, with 17 bases between them. The CDR3 has 17 residues. Here the CDR3 reads CASSYTGVSGSTDTQYF. The CDR3 region has the DNA TGTGCCAGCAGTTATACGGGGGTTAGCGGCAGCACAGATACGCAGTATTTT.

The V call is TRBV18, the J call TRBJ2-3; TRBD1 matches at 9 bases. Germline CDR1 KGHSH, CDR2 LQKENI. CDR3 length: 14 amino acids. V lost 3 bases, J lost 4 bases, and 2 bases stayed unmatched. The CDR3 region has the DNA TGTGCCAGCTCACCCACAGGGGGCTCAGATACGCAGTATTTT. This encodes CASSPTGGSDTQYF.

The chain recombines TRBV19 with TRBJ1-2, with a possible D match to TRBD1 (6 bases). This CDR3 is 12 amino acids long. Trimming removed 11 bases at V and 2 bases at J, with 12 bases between. Germline V gene data show CDR1 as LNHDA and CDR2 as SQIVND (reference sequence). CDR3 protein: CAGRTDNYGYTF. CDR3 nucleotide sequence: TGTGCCGGTCGGACAGACAACTATGGCTACACCTTC.

The chain is built from TRBV5-1 and TRBJ2-3, with D unresolved. The CDR3 totals 13 residues. V was cut by 4 bases and J by 6 bases, with 12 bases left in between. Germline V lookup: CDR1 SGHRS, CDR2 YFSETQ. The CDR3 reads CASSPRPTDTQYF. DNA of the CDR3: TGCGCCAGCAGCCCCCGCCCCACCGATACGCAGTATTTT.

This CDR3 reads CASSVGLVNQPQHF. Here the CDR3 DNA reads TGTGCCAGCAGCGTAGGCCTCGTCAATCAGCCCCAGCATTTT. The chain employs TRBV9 and TRBJ1-5; D remains unclear. This CDR3 has 14 amino acids. Germline V gene sequence: CDR1 SGDLS, CDR2 YYNGEE. V was cut by 0 bases and J by 3 bases, with 7 bases left in between.

The V and J genes are TRBV11-2 and TRBJ2-7, with TRBD1 matching 7 bases. Unmatched junction bases numbered 10, after V lost 5 bases and J lost 3 bases. CDR3 size: 15 residues. From germline, CDR1 is SGHAT and CDR2 FQNNGV. CDR3 residues: CASSLNEGQVYEQYV. CDR3 nucleotide sequence: TGTGCCAGCAGCCTGAATGAAGGACAGGTCTACGAGCAGTACGTC.

This clone was picked up a small number of times. The same CDR3 is also encoded by other DNA sequences in this sample. This chain connects TRBV6-5 to TRBJ1-3; 8 bases fit TRBD1. Germline V lookup: CDR1 MNHEY, CDR2 SVGAGI. V dropped 3 bases and J dropped 2; count of bases not matched to a gene: 3. CDR3 size: 15 residues. The CDR3: CASSYSQGAGNTIYF. DNA of the CDR3: TGTGCCAGCAGTTATTCACAGGGGGCTGGAAACACCATATATTTT.

This chain connects TRBV19 to TRBJ2-3; 8 positions match TRBD1. J gave up 4 bases and V 1 base, and 10 bases lay outside the gene matches. This CDR3 contains 17 residues. CDR1 and CDR2 from the germline V gene are LNHDA and SQIVND (reference sequence). As DNA, the CDR3 is TGTGCCAGTAGTATAGTGGGAGGCAGGGGGCGGTCAGATACGCAGTATTTT. Protein sequence: CASSIVGGRGRSDTQYF.